The 15 T cell receptor beta chains below come from one sample, sequenced in a study of blood T cell repertoires in COVID-19. TCRdb's copy holds only in-frame clones and misses some; the assay was immunoSEQ multiplex PCR. Among around 110,000 clones listed, approximately 88% were seen once. The specimen sequenced was peripheral blood. The source of these receptors is a middle-aged man with active or convalescent COVID-19.

This sequence joins TRBV27 and TRBJ2-1, with 10 bases identical to TRBD2. This CDR3 has 17 residues. V was clipped by 4 bases and J by 0 bases; unmatched bases: 6. Germline-derived CDR1 and CDR2 are MNHEY and SMNVEV (reference sequence). CDR3 sequence reads: CASSWTASGSSYNEQFF. CDR3 DNA sequence: TGTGCCAGCAGTTGGACAGCTAGCGGGAGCTCCTACAATGAGCAGTTCTTC.

This chain connects TRBV4-3 to TRBJ1-2; D not certain. Germline CDR1 LGHNA, CDR2 YSLEER. V dropped 0 bases and J dropped 5 bases, with 16 bases sitting between them. The CDR3 is 16 amino acids. The CDR3 DNA reads TGCGCCAGCAGCCAAGATCTGCTAGTCGGGGAGTATGGCTACACCTTC. As protein: CASSQDLLVGEYGYTF.

The chain combines TRBV25-1 with TRBJ2-1; 7 bases map to TRBD1. Germline trimming cut 3 bases from V and 6 bases from J; bases unmatched to any gene: 8. This CDR3 contains 15 residues. CDR1 and CDR2 (germline): MGHDK, SYGVNS. The CDR3 loop is CASSETGFAANEQFF. CDR3 bases: TGTGCCAGCAGTGAGACAGGGTTTGCTGCCAATGAGCAGTTCTTC.

This clone was found once. The rearrangement uses TRBV5-1 and TRBJ1-1; tentatively, D is TRBD1 (5 bases). The CDR3 is made up of 13 amino acids. Trimming pared 1 base from V and 4 bases from J, leaving 8 bases between. Germline V CDR1 and CDR2: SGHRS, YFSETQ. The CDR3 here is CASSLSGITEAFF. CDR3 DNA sequence: TGCGCCAGCAGCTTGTCAGGGATCACTGAAGCTTTCTTT.

The V call is TRBV10-2, the J call TRBJ2-1; D might be TRBD2 (5 bases). CDR3 length: 16 amino acids. Trimming pared 0 bases from V and 6 bases from J, leaving 15 bases between. Germline CDR1 WSHSY, CDR2 SAAADI. CDR3 region: CASSESSGLNPNEQFF. The CDR3 nucleotides read TGCGCCAGCAGTGAGTCCTCGGGATTGAACCCCAATGAGCAGTTCTTC.

This clone has a handful of counts. Other DNA sequences in this sample translate to the same CDR3. The V and J genes are TRBV5-4 and TRBJ2-3; 8 bases agree with TRBD1. The germline gives CDR1 SGHNT, CDR2 YYREEE (reference sequence). CDR3 size: 15 residues. V lost 4 bases and J lost 2; bases outside the gene matches: 6. In DNA form, the CDR3 reads TGTGCCAGCAGCCCTGACAGGGGTTTCACAGATACGCAGTATTTT. Amino acids: CASSPDRGFTDTQYF.

The V gene is TRBV18, the J gene TRBJ1-1; no firm D call. Germline assignment: CDR1 KGHSH and CDR2 LQKENI. Trimming shortened V by 4 bases and J by 3 bases, and 15 bases separated the two germline ends. The CDR3 extends over 15 amino acids. The CDR3 DNA reads TGTGCCAGCTCACGAGACCTCGGGTGGGACACTGAAGCTTTCTTT. It translates to CASSRDLGWDTEAFF.

V usage is TRBV18 and J usage is TRBJ2-7, with TRBD1 matching 12 bases. V lost 4 bases, J lost 3 bases, and 4 bases stayed unmatched. From germline, CDR1 is KGHSH and CDR2 LQKENI. The CDR3 runs 15 residues. CDR3 residues: CASSLRDRGLYEQYF. CDR3 DNA sequence: TGTGCCAGCTCACTCCGGGACAGGGGGCTCTACGAGCAGTACTTC.

The genes are TRBV19 and TRBJ2-3; D is undetermined. Germline lookup yields CDR1 LNHDA and CDR2 SQIVND (reference sequence). Trimming removed 3 bases from V and 4 bases from J, with 8 bases in between. The CDR3 consists of 13 residues. CDR3 DNA: TGTGCCAGTAGTATGACCGCGGCAGATACGCAGTATTTT. The encoded protein is CASSMTAADTQYF. Supplemented by reference TRBV19 and TRBJ2-3, the full variable domain reads DGGITQSPKYLFRKEGQNVTLSCEQNLNHDAMYWYRQDPGQGLRLIYYSQIVNDFQKGDIAEGYSVSREKKESFPLTVTSAQKNPTAFYLCASSMTAADTQYFGPGTRLTVL.

V and J are TRBV13 and TRBJ2-3; 10 bases match TRBD1. V shed 5 bases, J shed 4 bases, and the junction held 6 bases outside the gene matches. This CDR3 is built from 15 residues. Germline V gene sequence: CDR1 PRHDT, CDR2 FYEKMQ (reference sequence). CDR3 loop: CASSQGQGGSDTQYF. The DNA of the CDR3 is TGTGCCAGCAGCCAAGGACAGGGGGGTTCAGATACGCAGTATTTT. Looking up the rest from reference TRBV13 and TRBJ2-3 gives the full variable domain: AAGVIQSPRHLIKEKRETATLKCYPIPRHDTVYWYQQGPGQDPQFLISFYEKMQSDKGSIPDRFSAQQFSDYHSELNMSSLELGDSALYFCASSQGQGGSDTQYFGPGTRLTVL.

The chain joins TRBV9 to TRBJ2-3; TRBD1 matches 7 bases. The CDR3 contains 16 residues. CDR1 is SGDLS, CDR2 YYNGEE, per germline. The V gene end was trimmed by 0 bases and the J gene end by 3 bases; junction bases not matched to a gene: 7. The CDR3 DNA reads as TGTGCCAGCAGCGTAGGAGCGACAGGGTCAACAGATACGCAGTATTTT. This gives the protein CASSVGATGSTDTQYF. Filled out from reference TRBV9 and TRBJ2-3, the complete variable domain reads DSGVTQTPKHLITATGQRVTLRCSPRSGDLSVYWYQQSLDQGLQFLIQYYNGEERAKGNILERFSAQQFPDLHSELNLSSLELGDSALYFCASSVGATGSTDTQYFGPGTRLTVL.

This chain uses TRBV30 with TRBJ1-4, with 9 bases that match TRBD1. The V gene's germline CDR1 is GTSNPN and CDR2 SVGIG (reference sequence). The CDR3 extends over 13 amino acids. Losses at the gene ends were 4 bases for V and 8 bases for J; bases not matched to a gene: 5. CDR3 bases: TGTGCCTGGAAAACAGGGGGCGGGGAAAAACTGTTTTTT. Its protein product is CAWKTGGGEKLFF.

The chain employs TRBV3-1 (or the pseudogene TRBV3-2) and TRBJ2-2; D gene uncertain. The germline V and J ends were trimmed by 1 base and 0 bases, with 3 bases remaining between them. This CDR3 comprises 14 residues. Per the germline V gene, CDR1 is LGHDT and CDR2 is YNNKEL (reference sequence). The CDR3 DNA reads as TGTGCCAGCAGCCAAGCCTCGAACACCGGGGAGCTGTTTTTT. Translated: CASSQASNTGELFF.

The genes are TRBV4-1 and TRBJ1-1; the match to TRBD1 covers 7 bases. The CDR3 runs to 17 residues. V gave up 2 bases and J gave up 5 bases; unmatched junction bases: 14. CDR1 and CDR2 (germline): MGHRA, YSYEKL. The CDR3 loop is CASSQIPRSGGKTEAFF. DNA for the CDR3: TGCGCCAGCAGCCAAATCCCACGATCAGGGGGAAAGACTGAAGCTTTCTTT.

V and J are TRBV7-6 and TRBJ1-3; D remains ambiguous. This CDR3 is 15 amino acids long. Trimming pared 3 bases from V and 2 bases from J, leaving 11 bases between. The germline V gene encodes CDR1 SGHVS and CDR2 FNYEAQ. The CDR3 region has the DNA TGTGCCAGCAGCTTCCGGGGTAGTCCTGGAAACACCATATATTTT. This codes for CASSFRGSPGNTIYF.